Listed below are T cell receptor beta chains from one sample, sequenced in a study of blood T cell repertoires in COVID-19. Sequenced by immunoSEQ multiplex PCR; TCRdb stores in-frame clones only, minus some. The sample holds roughly 440,000 clones, more than 70% seen once. Material for sequencing was peripheral blood. The receptors shown here come from a woman between 45 and 60 years old with COVID-19, enrolled during active disease. CDR3s include the opening cysteine and the closing phenylalanine or tryptophan. A D gene is named only where the DNA matches it firmly. Not every row has a clone size; where given, it reads once, few, many or a size class.

TRBV5-4	TRBD1	TRBJ1-4	.	TGTGCCAGCAGCCCGATAGGACAGGGCGCAACTAATGAAAAACTGTTTTTT	CASSPIGQGATNEKLFF
TRBV6-6	.	TRBJ2-1	.	TGTGCCAGCACCACTTCCGGCCGGAGGAATGAGCAGTTCTTC	CASTTSGRRNEQFF
TRBV5-1	TRBD1	TRBJ2-3	.	TGCGCCAGCACCTTTTATACAGGGGAAGATACGCAGTATTTT	CASTFYTGEDTQYF
TRBV6-4	.	TRBJ2-5	.	TGTGCCAGCAGCGGAGGGGAGACCCAGTACTTC	CASSGGETQYF
TRBV2	.	TRBJ1-1	.	TGTGCCAGCAGTGGAGGTGTCGGACTGCTGAACACTGAAGCTTTCTTT	CASSGGVGLLNTEAFF
TRBV24-1	.	TRBJ1-6	.	TGTGCCACCAGTGATTTGCAGACAGGTGAATCACCCCTCCACTTT	CATSDLQTGESPLHF
TRBV10-3	TRBD1	TRBJ1-1	.	TGTGCCATCAGGACAGGGGGCGAGAACACTGAAGCTTTCTTT	CAIRTGGENTEAFF
TRBV5-4	.	TRBJ1-1	.	TGTGCCAGCAGCGGAGGTGTGGACACTGAAGCTTTCTTT	CASSGGVDTEAFF
TRBV12-5	TRBD2	TRBJ2-1	.	TGTGCTAGTGGTTTGGACGGGACTAGCAGGAATGAGCAGTTCTTC	CASGLDGTSRNEQFF
TRBV2	TRBD2	TRBJ2-7	.	TGTGCCAGCCACACGCGAACTAGCGGGGGGAGGGAGCAGTACTTC	CASHTRTSGGREQYF
TRBV2	.	TRBJ2-4	.	TGTGCCAGGGGACGGGGGAGCAAAAACATTCAGTACTTC	CARGRGSKNIQYF
TRBV4-1	.	TRBJ2-7	.	TGCGCCAGCAGCCAAGATTACGGAGTCGAGCAGTACTTC	CASSQDYGVEQYF
TRBV19	TRBD1	TRBJ1-2	.	TGTGCCAGTCATACAGGGGTGGAGGGCTACACCTTC	CASHTGVEGYTF
TRBV7-9	.	TRBJ1-4	.	TGTGCCAGCAGCTTATTACAGAGTAATGAAAAACTGTTTTTT	CASSLLQSNEKLFF
TRBV10-3	TRBD1	TRBJ1-3	.	TGTGCCATCAGTCAGGGGACAGAGGCTTTGACTGGAAACACCATATATTTT	CAISQGTEALTGNTIYF
TRBV2	.	TRBJ1-6	.	TGTGCCGGAGGGTTTGTTCGAGGGAATTCACCCCTCCACTTT	CAGGFVRGNSPLHF
TRBV18	TRBD1	TRBJ1-3	.	TGTGCCAGCTCACCGACAGGGGGAAGTGGAAACACCATATATTTT	CASSPTGGSGNTIYF
TRBV11-1	.	TRBJ2-5	.	TGTGCCAGCAGTTCGAAGGTGGGGGCAGAGGAGACCCAGTACTTC	CASSSKVGAEETQYF
TRBV12-3/TRBV12-4	.	TRBJ2-7	.	TGTGCCAGCAGCGTCGGTACTACCTACGAGCAGTACTTC	CASSVGTTYEQYF
TRBV4-2	.	TRBJ1-5	.	TGTGCCAGCAGCCAGGGGGGGAGAGGGAATCAGCCCCAGCATTTT	CASSQGGRGNQPQHF
TRBV29-1	.	TRBJ1-2	.	TGCAGCGTTGGTGGGGGGGTCGATGGCTACACCTTC	CSVGGGVDGYTF
TRBV4-1	.	TRBJ1-2	.	TGCGCCAGCAGAGGGGCTGGGGCGGGCTACACCTTC	CASRGAGAGYTF
TRBV10-3	.	TRBJ1-1	few	TGTGCCATCAGTGATCGGAGGGGCGGTGAAGCTTTCTTT	CAISDRRGGEAFF
TRBV12-5	.	TRBJ1-3	.	TGTGCTAGTGGTTTGGTAACAGGAATCCTTCCAATCTCTGGAAACACCATATATTTT	CASGLVTGILPISGNTIYF
TRBV3-1/TRBV3-2	.	TRBJ2-7	.	TGTGCCAGCAGCCCTACCGCCTCTCGCGGTGGATACGAGCAGTACTTC	CASSPTASRGGYEQYF
TRBV9	.	TRBJ2-7	.	TGTGCCAGCAGCGTTGCAGGCGGGTCTCGCGAGCAGTACTTC	CASSVAGGSREQYF